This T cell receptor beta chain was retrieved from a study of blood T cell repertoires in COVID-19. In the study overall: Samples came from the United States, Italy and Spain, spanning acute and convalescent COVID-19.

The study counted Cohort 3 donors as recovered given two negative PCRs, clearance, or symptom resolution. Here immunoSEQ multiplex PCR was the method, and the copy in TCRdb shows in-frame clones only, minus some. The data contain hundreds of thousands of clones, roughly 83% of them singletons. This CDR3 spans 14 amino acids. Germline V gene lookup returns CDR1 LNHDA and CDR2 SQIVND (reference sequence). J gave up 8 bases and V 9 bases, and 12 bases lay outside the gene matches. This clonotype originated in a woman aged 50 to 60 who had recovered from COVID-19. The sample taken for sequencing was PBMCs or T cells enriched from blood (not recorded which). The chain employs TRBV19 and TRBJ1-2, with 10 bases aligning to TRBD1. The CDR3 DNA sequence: TGTGCCAGCAGACAGGGGGCGATCTTCTTGGGCTACACCTTC. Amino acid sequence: CASRQGAIFLGYTF.